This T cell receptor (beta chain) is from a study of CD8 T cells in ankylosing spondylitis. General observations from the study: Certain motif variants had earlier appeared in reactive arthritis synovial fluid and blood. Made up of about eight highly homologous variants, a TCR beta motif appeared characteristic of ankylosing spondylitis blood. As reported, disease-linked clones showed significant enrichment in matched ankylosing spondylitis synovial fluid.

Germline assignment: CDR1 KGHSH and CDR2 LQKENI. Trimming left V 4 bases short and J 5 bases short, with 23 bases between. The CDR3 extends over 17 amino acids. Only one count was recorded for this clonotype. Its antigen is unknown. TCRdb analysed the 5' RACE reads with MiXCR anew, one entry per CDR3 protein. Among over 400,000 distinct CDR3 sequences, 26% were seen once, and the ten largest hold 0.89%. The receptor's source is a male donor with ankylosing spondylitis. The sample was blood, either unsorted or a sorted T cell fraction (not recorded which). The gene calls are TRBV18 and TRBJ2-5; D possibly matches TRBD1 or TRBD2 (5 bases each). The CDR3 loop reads CASSRSPGLQGQETQYF. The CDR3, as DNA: TGTGCCAGCTCACGCAGTCCCGGACTTCAGGGCCAGGAGACCCAGTACTTC.